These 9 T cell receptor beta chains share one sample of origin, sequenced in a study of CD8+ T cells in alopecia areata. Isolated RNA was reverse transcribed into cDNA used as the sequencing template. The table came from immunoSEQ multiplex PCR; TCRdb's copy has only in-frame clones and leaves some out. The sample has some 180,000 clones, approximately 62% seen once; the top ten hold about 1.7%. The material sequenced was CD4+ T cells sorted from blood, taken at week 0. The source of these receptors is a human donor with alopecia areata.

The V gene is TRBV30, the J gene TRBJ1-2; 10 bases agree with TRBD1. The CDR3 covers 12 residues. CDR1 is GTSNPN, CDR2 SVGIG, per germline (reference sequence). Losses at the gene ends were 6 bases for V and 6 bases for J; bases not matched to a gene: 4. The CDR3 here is CACRTGGHGYTF. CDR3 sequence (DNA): TGTGCCTGCAGGACAGGGGGTCATGGCTACACCTTC.

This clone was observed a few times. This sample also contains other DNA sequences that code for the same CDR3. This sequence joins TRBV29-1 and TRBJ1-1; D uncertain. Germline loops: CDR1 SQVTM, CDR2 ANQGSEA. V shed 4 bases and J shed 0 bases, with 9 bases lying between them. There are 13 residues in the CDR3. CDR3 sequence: CSVGGNMNTEAFF. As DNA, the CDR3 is TGCAGCGTTGGGGGTAACATGAACACTGAAGCTTTCTTT.

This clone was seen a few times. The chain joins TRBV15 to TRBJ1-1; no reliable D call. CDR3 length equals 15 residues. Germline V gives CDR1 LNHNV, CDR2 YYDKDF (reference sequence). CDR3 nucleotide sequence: TGTGTTACAAGAGGAGGCCCAGGTTTGAACACTGAAGCTTTCTTT. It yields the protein CVTRGGPGLNTEAFF.

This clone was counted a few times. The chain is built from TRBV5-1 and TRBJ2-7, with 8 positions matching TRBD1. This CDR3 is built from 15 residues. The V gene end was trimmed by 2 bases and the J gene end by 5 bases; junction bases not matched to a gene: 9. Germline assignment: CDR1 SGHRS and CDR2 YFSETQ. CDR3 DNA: TGCGCCAGCAGCTTTTCAGGGGGCGCGACAAACGAGCAGTACTTC. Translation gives CASSFSGGATNEQYF.

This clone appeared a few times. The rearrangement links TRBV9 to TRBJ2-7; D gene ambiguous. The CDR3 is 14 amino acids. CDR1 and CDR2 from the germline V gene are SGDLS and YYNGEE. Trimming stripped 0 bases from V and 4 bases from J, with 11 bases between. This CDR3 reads CASSVGGIPYEQYF. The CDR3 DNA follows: TGTGCCAGCAGCGTAGGCGGAATCCCTTACGAGCAGTACTTC.

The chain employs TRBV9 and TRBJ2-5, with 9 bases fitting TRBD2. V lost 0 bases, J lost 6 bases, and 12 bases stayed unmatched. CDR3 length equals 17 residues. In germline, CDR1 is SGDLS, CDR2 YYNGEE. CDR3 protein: CASSVEGPSGVKQTQYF. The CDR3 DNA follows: TGTGCCAGCAGCGTAGAGGGCCCTAGCGGGGTAAAACAGACCCAGTACTTC.

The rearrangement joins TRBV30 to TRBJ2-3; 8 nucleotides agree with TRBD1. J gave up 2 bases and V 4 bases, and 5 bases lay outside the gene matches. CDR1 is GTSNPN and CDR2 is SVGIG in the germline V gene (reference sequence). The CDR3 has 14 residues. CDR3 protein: CAWKQGVNTDTQYF. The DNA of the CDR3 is TGTGCCTGGAAACAGGGGGTGAACACAGATACGCAGTATTTT.

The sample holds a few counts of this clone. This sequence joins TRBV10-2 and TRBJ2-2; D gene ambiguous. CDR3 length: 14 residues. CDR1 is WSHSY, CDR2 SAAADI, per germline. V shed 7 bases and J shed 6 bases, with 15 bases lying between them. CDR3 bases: TGCGCCAGCACTCCAAACATGGTTCCCGGGGAGCTGTTTTTT. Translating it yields CASTPNMVPGELFF.

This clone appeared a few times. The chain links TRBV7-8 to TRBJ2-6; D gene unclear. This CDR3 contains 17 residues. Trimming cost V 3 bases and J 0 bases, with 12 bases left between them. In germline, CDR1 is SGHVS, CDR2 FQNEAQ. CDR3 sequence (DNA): TGTGCCAGCAGCTTCCCAATAGGCATCTCTGGGGCCAACGTCCTGACTTTC. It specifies CASSFPIGISGANVLTF.